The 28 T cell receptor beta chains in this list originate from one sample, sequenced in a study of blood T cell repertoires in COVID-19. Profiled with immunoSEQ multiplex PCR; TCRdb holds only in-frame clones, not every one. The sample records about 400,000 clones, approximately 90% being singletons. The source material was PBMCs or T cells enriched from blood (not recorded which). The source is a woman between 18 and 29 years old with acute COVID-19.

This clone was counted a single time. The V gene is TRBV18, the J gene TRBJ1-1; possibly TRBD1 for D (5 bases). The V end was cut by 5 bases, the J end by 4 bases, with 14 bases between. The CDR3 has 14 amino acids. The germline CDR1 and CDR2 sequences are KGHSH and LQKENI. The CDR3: CASSSRDSSTEAFF. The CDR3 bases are TGTGCCAGCTCATCCCGAGACAGTAGCACTGAAGCTTTCTTT.

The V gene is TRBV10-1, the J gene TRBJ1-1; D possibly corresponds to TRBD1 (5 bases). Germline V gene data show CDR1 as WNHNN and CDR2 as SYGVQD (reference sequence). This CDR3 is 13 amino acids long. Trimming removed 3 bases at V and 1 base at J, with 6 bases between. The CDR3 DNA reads TGCGCCAGCAGTGACAGGGCGAACACTGAAGCTTTCTTT. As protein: CASSDRANTEAFF.

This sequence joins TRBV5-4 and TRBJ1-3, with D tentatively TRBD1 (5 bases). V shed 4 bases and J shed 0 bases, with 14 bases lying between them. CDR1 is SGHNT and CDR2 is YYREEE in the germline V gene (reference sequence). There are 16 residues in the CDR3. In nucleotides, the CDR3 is TGTGCCAGCAGCCACGAACGGGGGAGCTCTGGAAACACCATATATTTT. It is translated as CASSHERGSSGNTIYF.

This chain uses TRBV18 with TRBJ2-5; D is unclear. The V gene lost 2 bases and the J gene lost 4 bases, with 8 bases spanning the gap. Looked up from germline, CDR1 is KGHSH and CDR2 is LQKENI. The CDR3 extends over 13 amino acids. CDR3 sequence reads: CASSPYSAETQYF. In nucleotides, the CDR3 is TGTGCCAGCTCACCATACAGTGCAGAGACCCAGTACTTC.

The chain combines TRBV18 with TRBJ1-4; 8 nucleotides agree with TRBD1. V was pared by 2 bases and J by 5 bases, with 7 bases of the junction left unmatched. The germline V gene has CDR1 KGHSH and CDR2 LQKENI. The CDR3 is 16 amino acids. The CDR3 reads CASSPFKDRGNEKLFF. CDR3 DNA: TGTGCCAGCTCACCATTCAAAGACAGGGGAAATGAAAAACTGTTTTTT.

The CDR3 DNA is TGTGCCACCAGTCTCCTAGGAGGGACAGGGGGCCCCGTGGGGGGTCAGCCCCAGCATTTT. It specifies CATSLLGGTGGPVGGQPQHF. The V and J genes are TRBV24-1 and TRBJ1-5, with TRBD1 matching 12 bases. The CDR3 is 20 residues long. After removal of 6 bases from V and 6 bases from J, the junction contained 20 bases not matched to a gene. Germline V gene lookup returns CDR1 KGHDR and CDR2 SFDVKD.

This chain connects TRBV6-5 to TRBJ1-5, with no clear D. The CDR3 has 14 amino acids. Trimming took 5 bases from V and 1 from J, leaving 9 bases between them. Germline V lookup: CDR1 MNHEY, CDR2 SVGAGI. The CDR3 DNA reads TGTGCCAGCAGTCTGGTAAGCAGCAATCAGCCCCAGCATTTT. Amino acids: CASSLVSSNQPQHF.

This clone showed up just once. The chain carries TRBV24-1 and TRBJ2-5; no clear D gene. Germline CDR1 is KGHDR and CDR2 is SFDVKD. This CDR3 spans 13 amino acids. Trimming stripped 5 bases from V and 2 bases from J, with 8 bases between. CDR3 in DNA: TGTGCCACCAGTGCCGCGAATCAAGAGACCCAGTACTTC. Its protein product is CATSAANQETQYF.

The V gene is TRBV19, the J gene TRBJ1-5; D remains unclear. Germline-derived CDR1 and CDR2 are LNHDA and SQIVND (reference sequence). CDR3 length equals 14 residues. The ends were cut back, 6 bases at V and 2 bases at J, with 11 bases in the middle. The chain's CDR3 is CASSTAGGNQPQHF. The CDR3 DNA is TGTGCCAGTAGCACAGCCGGGGGCAATCAGCCCCAGCATTTT.

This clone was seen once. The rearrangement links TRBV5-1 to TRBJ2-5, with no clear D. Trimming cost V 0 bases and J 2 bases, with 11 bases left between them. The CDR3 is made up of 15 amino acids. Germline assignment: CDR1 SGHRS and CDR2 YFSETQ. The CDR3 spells CASSLGSGWQETQYF. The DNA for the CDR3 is TGCGCCAGCAGCTTGGGATCCGGGTGGCAAGAGACCCAGTACTTC.

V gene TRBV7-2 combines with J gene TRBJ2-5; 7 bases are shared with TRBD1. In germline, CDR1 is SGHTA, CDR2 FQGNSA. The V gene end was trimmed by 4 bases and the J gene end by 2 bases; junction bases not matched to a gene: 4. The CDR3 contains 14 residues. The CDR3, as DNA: TGTGCCAGCAGCTCCGGACAGGCTCAAGAGACCCAGTACTTC. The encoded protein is CASSSGQAQETQYF.

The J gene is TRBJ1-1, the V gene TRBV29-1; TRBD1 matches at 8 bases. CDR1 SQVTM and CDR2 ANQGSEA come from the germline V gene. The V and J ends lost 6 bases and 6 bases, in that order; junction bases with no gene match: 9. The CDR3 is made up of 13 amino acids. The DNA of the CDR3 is TGCAGCGTCAGAGGACAGGGATACTCTGAAGCTTTCTTT. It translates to CSVRGQGYSEAFF. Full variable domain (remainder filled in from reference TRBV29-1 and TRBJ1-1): SAVISQKPSRDICQRGTSLTIQCQVDSQVTMMFWYRQQPGQSLTLIATANQGSEATYESGFVIDKFPISRPNLTFSTLTVSNMSPEDSSIYLCSVRGQGYSEAFFGQGTRLTVV.

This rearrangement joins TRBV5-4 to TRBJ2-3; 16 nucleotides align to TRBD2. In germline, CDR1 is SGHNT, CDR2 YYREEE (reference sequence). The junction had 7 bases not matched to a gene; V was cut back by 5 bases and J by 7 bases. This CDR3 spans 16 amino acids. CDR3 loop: CASRGTSGRASNTQYF. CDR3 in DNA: TGTGCCAGCAGGGGGACTAGCGGGAGGGCTTCAAATACGCAGTATTTT.

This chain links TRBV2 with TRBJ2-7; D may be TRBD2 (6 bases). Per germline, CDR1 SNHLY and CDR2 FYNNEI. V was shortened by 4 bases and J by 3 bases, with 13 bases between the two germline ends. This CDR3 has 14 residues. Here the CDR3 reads CASSVAGGYYEQYF. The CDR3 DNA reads TGTGCCAGCAGTGTCGCAGGAGGGTACTACGAGCAGTACTTC.

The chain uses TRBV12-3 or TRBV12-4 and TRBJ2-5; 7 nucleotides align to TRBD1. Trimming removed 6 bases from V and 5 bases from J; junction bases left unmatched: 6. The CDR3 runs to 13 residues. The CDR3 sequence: CASRLGGAETQYF. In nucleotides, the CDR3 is TGTGCCAGCAGACTAGGGGGCGCGGAGACCCAGTACTTC.

This chain's CDR3 is CASSSQGARSQAFF. In DNA form, the CDR3 reads TGTGCCAGCAGCTCCCAGGGGGCCCGCTCCCAAGCTTTCTTT. The rearrangement joins TRBV7-9 to TRBJ1-1, with 8 bases matching TRBD1. V shed 4 bases and J 9 bases; nucleotides not matched to a gene: 10. Germline-derived CDR1 and CDR2 are SEHNR and FQNEAQ (reference sequence). The CDR3 runs 14 residues.

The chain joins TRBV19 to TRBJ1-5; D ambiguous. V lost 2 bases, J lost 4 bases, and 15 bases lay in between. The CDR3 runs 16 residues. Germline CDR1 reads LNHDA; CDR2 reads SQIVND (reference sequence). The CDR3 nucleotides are TGTGCCAGTAGTATAAGCACAGCAGGCGTAAATCAGCCCCAGCATTTT. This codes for CASSISTAGVNQPQHF.

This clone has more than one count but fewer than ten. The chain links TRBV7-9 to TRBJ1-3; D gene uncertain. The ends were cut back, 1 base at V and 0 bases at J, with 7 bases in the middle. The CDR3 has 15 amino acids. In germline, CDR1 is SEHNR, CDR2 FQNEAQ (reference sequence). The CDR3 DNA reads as TGTGCCAGCAGCTTAGTAGAGTTCTCTGGAAACACCATATATTTT. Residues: CASSLVEFSGNTIYF. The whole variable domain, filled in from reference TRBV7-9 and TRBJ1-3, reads DTGVSQNPRHKITKRGQNVTFRCDPISEHNRLYWYRQTLGQGPEFLTYFQNEAQLEKSRLLSDRFSAERPKGSFSTLEIQRTEQGDSAMYLCASSLVEFSGNTIYFGEGSWLTVV.

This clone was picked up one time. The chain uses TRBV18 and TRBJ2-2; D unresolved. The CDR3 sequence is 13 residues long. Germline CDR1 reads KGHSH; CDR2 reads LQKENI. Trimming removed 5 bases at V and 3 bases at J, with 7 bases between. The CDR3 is CASSNSHTGELFF. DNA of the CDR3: TGTGCCAGCTCAAACAGCCACACCGGGGAGCTGTTTTTT.

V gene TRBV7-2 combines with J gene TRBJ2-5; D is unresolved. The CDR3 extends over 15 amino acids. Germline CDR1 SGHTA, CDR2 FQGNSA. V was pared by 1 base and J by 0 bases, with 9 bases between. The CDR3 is CASSLEWSDQETQYF. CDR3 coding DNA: TGTGCCAGCAGCTTAGAATGGAGCGACCAAGAGACCCAGTACTTC.

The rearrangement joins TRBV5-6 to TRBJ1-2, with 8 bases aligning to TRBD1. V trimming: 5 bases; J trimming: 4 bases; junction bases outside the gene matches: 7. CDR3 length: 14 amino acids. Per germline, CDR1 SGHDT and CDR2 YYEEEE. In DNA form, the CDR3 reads TGTGCCAGCAGTCCGACAGGGGTGGCCTATGGCTACACCTTC. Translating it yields CASSPTGVAYGYTF.

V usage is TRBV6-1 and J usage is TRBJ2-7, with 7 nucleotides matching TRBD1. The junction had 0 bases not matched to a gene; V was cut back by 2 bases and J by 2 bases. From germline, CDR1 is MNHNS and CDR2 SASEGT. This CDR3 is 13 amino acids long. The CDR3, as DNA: TGTGCCAGCAGTGAAAGGGGGCCCTACGAGCAGTACTTC. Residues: CASSERGPYEQYF.

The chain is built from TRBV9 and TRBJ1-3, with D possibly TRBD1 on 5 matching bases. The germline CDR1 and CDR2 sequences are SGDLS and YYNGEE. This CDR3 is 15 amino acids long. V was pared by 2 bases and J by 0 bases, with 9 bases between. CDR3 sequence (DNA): TGTGCCAGCAGCGTCGCAGGGTCCTCTGGAAACACCATATATTTT. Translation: CASSVAGSSGNTIYF.

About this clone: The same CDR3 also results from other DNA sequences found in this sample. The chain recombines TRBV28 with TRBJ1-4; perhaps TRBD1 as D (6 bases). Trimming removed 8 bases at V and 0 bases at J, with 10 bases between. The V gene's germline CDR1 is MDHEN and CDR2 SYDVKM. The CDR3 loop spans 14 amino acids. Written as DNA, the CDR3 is TGTGCCAGCCGGAGGACAGCAACTAATGAAAAACTGTTTTTT. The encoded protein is CASRRTATNEKLFF.

The CDR3 region has the DNA TGTGCCAGCTCTCGGACAGGGGGCAAGGATGGCTACACCTTC. Amino acids: CASSRTGGKDGYTF. The chain joins TRBV25-1 to TRBJ1-2; 11 bases line up with TRBD1. The CDR3 runs to 14 residues. Unmatched junction bases numbered 8, after V lost 8 bases and J lost 6 bases. Looked up from germline, CDR1 is MGHDK and CDR2 is SYGVNS.

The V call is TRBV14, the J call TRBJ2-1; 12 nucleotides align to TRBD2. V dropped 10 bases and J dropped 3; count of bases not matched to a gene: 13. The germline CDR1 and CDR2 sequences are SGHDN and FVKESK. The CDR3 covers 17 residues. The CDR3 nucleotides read TGTGCCACAGCAGCCCCCCCGGGACTAGCGGGCTACAATGAGCAGTTCTTC. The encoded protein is CATAAPPGLAGYNEQFF.

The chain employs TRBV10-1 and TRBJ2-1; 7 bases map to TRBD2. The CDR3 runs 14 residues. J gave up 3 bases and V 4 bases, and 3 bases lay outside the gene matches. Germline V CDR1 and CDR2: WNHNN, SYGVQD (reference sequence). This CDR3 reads CASSVASGYNEQFF. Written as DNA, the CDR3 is TGCGCCAGCAGTGTGGCTAGCGGCTACAATGAGCAGTTCTTC.

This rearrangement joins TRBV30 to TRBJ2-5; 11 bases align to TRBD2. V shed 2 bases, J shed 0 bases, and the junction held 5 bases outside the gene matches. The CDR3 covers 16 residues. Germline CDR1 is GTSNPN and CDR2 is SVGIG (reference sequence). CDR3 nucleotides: TGTGCCTGGAGTCCGGGACTAGCGGTGTACCAAGAGACCCAGTACTTC. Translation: CAWSPGLAVYQETQYF. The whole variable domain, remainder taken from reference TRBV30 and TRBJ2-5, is SQTIHQWPATLVQPVGSPLSLECTVEGTSNPNLYWYRQAAGRGLQLLFYSVGIGQISSEVPQNLSASRPQDRQFILSSKKLLLSDSGFYLCAWSPGLAVYQETQYFGPGTRLLVL.